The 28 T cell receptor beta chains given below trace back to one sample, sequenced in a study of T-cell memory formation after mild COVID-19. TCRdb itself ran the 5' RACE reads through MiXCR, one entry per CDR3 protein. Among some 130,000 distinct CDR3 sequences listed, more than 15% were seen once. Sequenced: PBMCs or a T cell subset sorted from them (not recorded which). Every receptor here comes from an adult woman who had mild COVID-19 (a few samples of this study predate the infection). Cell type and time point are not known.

CDR3 in DNA: TGTGCCAGCAGCGTCGGGGACAATGAGCAGTTCTTC. Encoded protein: CASSVGDNEQFF. V usage is TRBV6-5 and J usage is TRBJ2-1; weak D call: TRBD2 (5 bases). The CDR3 is 12 residues long. Trimming cost V 6 bases and J 5 bases, with 8 bases left between them. Per the germline V gene, CDR1 is MNHEY and CDR2 is SVGAGI.

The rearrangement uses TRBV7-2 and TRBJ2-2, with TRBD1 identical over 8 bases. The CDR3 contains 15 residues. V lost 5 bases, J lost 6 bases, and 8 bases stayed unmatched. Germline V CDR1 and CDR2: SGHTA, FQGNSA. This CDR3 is CASSPGTGLSGELFF. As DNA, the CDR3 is TGTGCCAGCAGCCCCGGGACAGGATTGTCCGGGGAGCTGTTTTTT.

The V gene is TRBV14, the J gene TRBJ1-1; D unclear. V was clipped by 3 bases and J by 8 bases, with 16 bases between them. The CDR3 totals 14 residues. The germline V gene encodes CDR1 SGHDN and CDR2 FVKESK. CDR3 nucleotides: TGTGCCAGCAGCCACCCGGACTACACGCGGGAAGCTTTCTTT. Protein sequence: CASSHPDYTREAFF.

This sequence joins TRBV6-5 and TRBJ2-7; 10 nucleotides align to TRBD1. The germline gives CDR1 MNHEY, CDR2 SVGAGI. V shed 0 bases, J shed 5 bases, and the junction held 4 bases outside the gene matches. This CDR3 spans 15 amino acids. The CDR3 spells CASSYSDRGPNEQYF. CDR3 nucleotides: TGTGCCAGCAGTTACTCCGACAGGGGGCCGAACGAGCAGTACTTC.

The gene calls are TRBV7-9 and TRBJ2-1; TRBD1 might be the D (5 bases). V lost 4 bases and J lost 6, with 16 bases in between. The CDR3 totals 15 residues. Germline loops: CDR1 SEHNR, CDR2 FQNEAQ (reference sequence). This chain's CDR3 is CASSSRRGNGNEQFF. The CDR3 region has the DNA TGTGCCAGCAGCTCTCGTAGGGGTAACGGCAATGAGCAGTTCTTC.

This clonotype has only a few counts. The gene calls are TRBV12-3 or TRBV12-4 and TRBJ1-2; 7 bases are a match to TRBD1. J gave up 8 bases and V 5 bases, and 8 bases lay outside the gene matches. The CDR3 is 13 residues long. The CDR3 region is CASSTRQGSGYTF. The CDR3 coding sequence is TGTGCCAGCAGTACACGACAGGGCTCCGGCTACACCTTC.

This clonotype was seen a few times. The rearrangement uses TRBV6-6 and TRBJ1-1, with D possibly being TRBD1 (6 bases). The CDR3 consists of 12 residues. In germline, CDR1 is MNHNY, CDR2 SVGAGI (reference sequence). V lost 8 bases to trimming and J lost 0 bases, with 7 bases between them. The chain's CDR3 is CASDRLNTEAFF. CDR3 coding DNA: TGTGCCAGCGACAGGTTGAACACTGAAGCTTTCTTT.

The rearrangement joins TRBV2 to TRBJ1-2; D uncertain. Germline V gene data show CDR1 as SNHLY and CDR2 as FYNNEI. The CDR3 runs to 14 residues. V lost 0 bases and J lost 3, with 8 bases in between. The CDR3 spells CASSEAGPYYGYTF. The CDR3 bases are TGTGCCAGCAGTGAAGCCGGACCCTACTATGGCTACACCTTC.

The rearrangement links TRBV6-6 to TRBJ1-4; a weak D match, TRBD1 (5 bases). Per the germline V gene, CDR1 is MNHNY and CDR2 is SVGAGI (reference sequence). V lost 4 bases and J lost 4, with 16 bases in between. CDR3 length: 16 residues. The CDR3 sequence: CASSSTGGNGNEKLFF. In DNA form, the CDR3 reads TGTGCCAGCAGTTCCACCGGGGGGAATGGTAATGAAAAACTGTTTTTT.

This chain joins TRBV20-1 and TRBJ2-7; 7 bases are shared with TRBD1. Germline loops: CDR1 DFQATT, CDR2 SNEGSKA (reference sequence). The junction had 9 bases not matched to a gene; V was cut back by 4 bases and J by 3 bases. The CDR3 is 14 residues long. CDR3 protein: CSANTGVSGYEQYF. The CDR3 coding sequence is TGCAGTGCTAATACAGGGGTATCAGGCTACGAGCAGTACTTC.

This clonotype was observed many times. The CDR3 bases are TGTGCCAGCAGAAAGACAGGGTACAGCTCCTACGAGCAGTACTTC. Encoded protein: CASRKTGYSSYEQYF. This rearrangement joins TRBV12-3 or TRBV12-4 to TRBJ2-7, with 7 bases aligning to TRBD1. J was trimmed by 0 bases and V by 6 bases; bases with no gene match: 8. There are 15 residues in the CDR3.

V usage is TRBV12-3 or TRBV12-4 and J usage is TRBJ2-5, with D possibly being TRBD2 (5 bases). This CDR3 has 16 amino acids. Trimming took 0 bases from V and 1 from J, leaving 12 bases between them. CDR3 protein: CASSLARAEPQETQYF. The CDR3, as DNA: TGTGCCAGCAGTTTAGCGCGGGCAGAGCCCCAAGAGACCCAGTACTTC.

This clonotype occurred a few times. As DNA, the CDR3 is TGCAGCGTTAGCCAGGGGATCGCCTACGAGCAGTACTTC. As protein: CSVSQGIAYEQYF. The J gene is TRBJ2-7, the V gene TRBV29-1; tentatively, D is TRBD1 (6 bases). V gave up 5 bases and J gave up 2 bases, with 13 bases separating them. The CDR3 totals 13 residues. Per germline, CDR1 SQVTM and CDR2 ANQGSEA.

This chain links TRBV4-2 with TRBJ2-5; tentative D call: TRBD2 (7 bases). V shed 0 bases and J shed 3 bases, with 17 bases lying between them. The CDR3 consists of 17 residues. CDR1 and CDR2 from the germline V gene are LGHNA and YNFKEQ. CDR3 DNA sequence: TGTGCCAGCAGCCAAGAAGGGGGGCCTAGCGGAAAAGAGACCCAGTACTTC. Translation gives CASSQEGGPSGKETQYF.

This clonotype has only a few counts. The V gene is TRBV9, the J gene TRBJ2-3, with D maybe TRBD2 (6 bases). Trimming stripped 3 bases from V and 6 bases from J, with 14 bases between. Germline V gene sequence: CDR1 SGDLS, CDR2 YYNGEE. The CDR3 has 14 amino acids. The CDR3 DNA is TGTGCCAGCAGCGCAGAGGGGACTTGGGATACGCAGTATTTT. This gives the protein CASSAEGTWDTQYF.

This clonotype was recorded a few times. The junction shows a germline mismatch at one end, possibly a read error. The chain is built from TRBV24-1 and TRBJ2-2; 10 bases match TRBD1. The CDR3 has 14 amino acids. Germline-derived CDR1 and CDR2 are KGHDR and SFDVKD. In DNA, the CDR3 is TGTGCCACCAGTGACCCAGGGGGGACAGGGGAGCTTTTTTTT. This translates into CATSDPGGTGELFF.

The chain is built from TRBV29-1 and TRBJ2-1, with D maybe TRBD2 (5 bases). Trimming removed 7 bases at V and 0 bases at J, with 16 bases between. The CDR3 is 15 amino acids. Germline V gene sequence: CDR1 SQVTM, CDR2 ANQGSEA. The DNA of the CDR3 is TGCAGCGCGAAACGGACGGGGAGCTCCTACAATGAGCAGTTCTTC. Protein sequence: CSAKRTGSSYNEQFF.

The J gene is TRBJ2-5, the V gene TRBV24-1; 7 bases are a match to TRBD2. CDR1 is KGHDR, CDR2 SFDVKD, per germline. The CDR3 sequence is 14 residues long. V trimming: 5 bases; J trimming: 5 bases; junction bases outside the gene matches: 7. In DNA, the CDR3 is TGTGCCACCAGTGGGGAGGGCGCGGTGGAGACCCAGTACTTC. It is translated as CATSGEGAVETQYF.

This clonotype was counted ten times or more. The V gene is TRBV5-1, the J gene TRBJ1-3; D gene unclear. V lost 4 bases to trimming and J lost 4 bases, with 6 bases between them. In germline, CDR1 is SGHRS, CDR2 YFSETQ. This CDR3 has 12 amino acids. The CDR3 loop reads CASSPEGNTIYF. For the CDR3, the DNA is TGCGCCAGCAGCCCCGAAGGAAACACCATATATTTT.

The CDR3, as DNA: TGTGCCAGCAGTGAACGGCTAAACCAAGAGACCCAGTACTTC. Its translation: CASSERLNQETQYF. The chain is built from TRBV2 and TRBJ2-5, with unresolved D. V gave up 2 bases and J gave up 0 bases, with 7 bases separating them. The CDR3 extends over 14 amino acids. The germline gives CDR1 SNHLY, CDR2 FYNNEI.

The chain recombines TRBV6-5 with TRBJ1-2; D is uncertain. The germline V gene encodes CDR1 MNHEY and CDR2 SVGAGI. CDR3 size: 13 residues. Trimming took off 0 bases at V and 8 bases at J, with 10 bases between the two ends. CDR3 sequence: CASSYSRVGGYTF. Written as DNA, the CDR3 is TGTGCCAGCAGTTACTCAAGGGTTGGAGGCTACACCTTC.

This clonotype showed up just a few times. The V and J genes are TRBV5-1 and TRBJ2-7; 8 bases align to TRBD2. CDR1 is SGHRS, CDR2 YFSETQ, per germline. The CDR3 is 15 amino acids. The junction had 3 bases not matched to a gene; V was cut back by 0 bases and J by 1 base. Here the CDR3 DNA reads TGCGCCAGCAGCTTGGGGGTAGCGGGGTCCTACGAGCAGTACTTC. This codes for CASSLGVAGSYEQYF.

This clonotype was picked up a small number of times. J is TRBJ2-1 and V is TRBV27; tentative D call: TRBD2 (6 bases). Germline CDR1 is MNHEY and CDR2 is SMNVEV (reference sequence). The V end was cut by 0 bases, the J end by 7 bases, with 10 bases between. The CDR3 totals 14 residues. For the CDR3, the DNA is TGTGCCAGCAGTTTATCGGACGGAGGGAATGAGCAGTTCTTC. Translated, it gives CASSLSDGGNEQFF.

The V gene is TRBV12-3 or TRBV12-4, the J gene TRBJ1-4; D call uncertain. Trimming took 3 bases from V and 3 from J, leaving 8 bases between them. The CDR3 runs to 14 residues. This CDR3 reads CASSLGEANEKLFF. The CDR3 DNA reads TGTGCCAGCAGTTTGGGAGAGGCTAATGAAAAACTGTTTTTT.

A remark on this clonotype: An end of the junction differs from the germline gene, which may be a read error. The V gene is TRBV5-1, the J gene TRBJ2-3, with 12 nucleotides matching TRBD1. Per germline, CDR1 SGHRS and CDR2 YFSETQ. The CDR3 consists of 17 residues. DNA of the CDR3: TGCGCCAGCAGCAAAGAACCGGGACAGGGGGCCTCAGATACGAAGTATTTT. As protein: CASSKEPGQGASDTKYF.

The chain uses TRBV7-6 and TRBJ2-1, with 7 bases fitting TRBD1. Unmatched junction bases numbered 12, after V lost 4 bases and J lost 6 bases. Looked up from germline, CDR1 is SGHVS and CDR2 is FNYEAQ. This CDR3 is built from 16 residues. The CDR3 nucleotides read TGTGCCAGCAGCTCGTTCCCGGGACAGAACCCCAATGAGCAGTTCTTC. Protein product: CASSSFPGQNPNEQFF.

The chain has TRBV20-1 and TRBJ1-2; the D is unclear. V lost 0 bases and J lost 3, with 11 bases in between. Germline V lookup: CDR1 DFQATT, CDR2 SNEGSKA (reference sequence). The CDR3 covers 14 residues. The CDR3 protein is CSARDRSRDYGYTF. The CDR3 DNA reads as TGCAGTGCTAGAGACAGGTCCCGGGACTATGGCTACACCTTC.

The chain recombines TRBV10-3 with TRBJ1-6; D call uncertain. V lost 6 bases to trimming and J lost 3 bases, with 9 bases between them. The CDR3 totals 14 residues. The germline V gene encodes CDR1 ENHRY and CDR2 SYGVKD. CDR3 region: CAISEGFYNSPLHF. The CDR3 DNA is TGTGCCATCAGCGAAGGGTTCTATAATTCACCCCTCCACTTT.